This T cell receptor beta chain was documented in a study of control samples from healthy donors and cancer patients (dated by TCRdb to the early 2020s). The method was the immunoSEQ multiplex PCR assay. TCRdb obtained this table from immuneACCESS and retained in-frame rearrangements with V and J assigned. These tables miss some clones; where compared with another copy, unresolved V genes account for less than half of the shortfall, and the remainder is unexplained. The sample table records 98,000 or so clones; less than 90% of these occur just once. The ten largest clones capture 14% of the sample. A note on this clone: The antigen it recognizes is unknown. Per-base quality was not reported, and no clone a single base away is much larger than it.

The germline ends are 16 bases apart after V is trimmed by 0 bases and J by 6 bases. Taken from the germline V gene, the CDR1 and CDR2 loops are SGHRS and YFSETQ. Reading from cysteine to phenylalanine, the CDR3 counts 15 amino acids. The sequence is cut down to CDR3 DNA, 45 bases in frame from base 1. This clonotype was obtained from an older woman in good health. Specimen: blood. The chain is assembled from TRBV5-1 and TRBJ2-7; no D segment can be confidently identified. The CDR3 reads CASSLDRALTSEQYF. The nucleotides read TGCGCCAGCAGCTTGGACCGGGCCCTAACCAGCGAGCAGTACTTC.